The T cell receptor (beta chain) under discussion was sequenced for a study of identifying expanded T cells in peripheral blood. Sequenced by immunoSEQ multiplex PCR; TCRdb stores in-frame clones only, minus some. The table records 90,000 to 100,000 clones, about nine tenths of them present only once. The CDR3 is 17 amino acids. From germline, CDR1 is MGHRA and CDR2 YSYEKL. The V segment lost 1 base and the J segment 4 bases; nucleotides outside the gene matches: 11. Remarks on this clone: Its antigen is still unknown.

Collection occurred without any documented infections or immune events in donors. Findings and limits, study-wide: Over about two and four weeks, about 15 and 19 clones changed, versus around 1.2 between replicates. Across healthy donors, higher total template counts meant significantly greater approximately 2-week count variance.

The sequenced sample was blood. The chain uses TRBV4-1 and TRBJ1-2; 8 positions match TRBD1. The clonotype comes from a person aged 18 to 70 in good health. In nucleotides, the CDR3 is TGCGCCAGCAGCCAAGGACTAGGGACAGGACTTTCCTATGGCTACACCTTC. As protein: CASSQGLGTGLSYGYTF.